The clone carrying this TCR beta chain appeared a few times. Its antigen is not known. The sample originates from a study of beta chain features in type 1 diabetes. Study-wide results and caveats: It was among patients, rather than healthy donors, that naive, central memory and Treg TCRB repertoires appeared more similar. For Type 1 diabetes patients, all four CD4+ subsets carried TCRB CDR3s that were moderately but significantly shorter. An over-representation of cells with high TCR expression could result from cDNA sequencing.

As every portion of the isolated RNA was reverse transcribed, the sequencing read expressed TCRB transcripts. The assay was immunoSEQ multiplex PCR, and TCRdb's table has in-frame clones only and misses some. This sample has a few hundred thousand clones, with approximately 15% found just once. There are 15 residues in the CDR3. Trimming pared 2 bases from V and 1 base from J, leaving 12 bases between. The germline gives CDR1 GTSNPN, CDR2 SVGIG (reference sequence). The TCR comes from a woman under 30 in good health. Specimen: naive CD4+ T cells from blood. The chain joins TRBV30 to TRBJ1-5; maybe TRBD1 (5 bases). CDR3 bases: TGTGCCTGGAGTAGGGGCGCGGGGAGCAATCAGCCCCAGCATTTT. Translating gives CAWSRGAGSNQPQHF.